This record looks at one TCR beta chain sequence and its context. As handled by the study authors: Reference gene primer amplification yielded estimated nucleated cell counts. Produced via immunoSEQ multiplex PCR; TCRdb's table is partial and in-frame only. The D gene and trimming were derived from the DNA, and the V and J assignments and clone size from that table. The sample consists of around 170,000 clones, 70% to 85% of them appearing once. The sample belongs to a study of blood T cell repertoires in COVID-19. Looking at the study overall: Sample material is recorded as cDNA or gDNA derived from T cells, B-cell-depleted T cells, or PBMCs.

Symptom resolution, clearance, or two negative PCRs marked the recovered donors of Cohort 3. This CDR3 region has 15 residues. In germline, CDR1 is SGHNT, CDR2 YYREEE (reference sequence). The V and J ends lost 4 bases and 8 bases, in that order; junction bases with no gene match: 14. The sequence was collected from a man between 45 and 60 years old who had recovered from COVID-19. V gene TRBV5-4 combines with J gene TRBJ1-2, with TRBD1 matching over 7 bases. Sequenced input: PBMCs or T cells enriched from blood (not recorded which). CDR3 protein: CASSPGDSLPGGYTF. Written as DNA, the CDR3 is TGTGCCAGCAGCCCGGGGGACAGCCTACCGGGGGGCTACACCTTC.